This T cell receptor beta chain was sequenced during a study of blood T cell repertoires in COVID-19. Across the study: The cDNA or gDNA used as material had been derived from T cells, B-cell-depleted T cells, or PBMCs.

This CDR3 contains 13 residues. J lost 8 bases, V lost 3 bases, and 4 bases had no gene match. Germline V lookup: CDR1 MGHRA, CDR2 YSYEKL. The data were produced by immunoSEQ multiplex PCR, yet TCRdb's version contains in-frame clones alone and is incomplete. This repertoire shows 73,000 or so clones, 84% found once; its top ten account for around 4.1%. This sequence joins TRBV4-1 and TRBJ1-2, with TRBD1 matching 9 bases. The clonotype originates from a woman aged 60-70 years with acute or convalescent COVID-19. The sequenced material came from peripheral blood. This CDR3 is CASSQGQGNGYTF. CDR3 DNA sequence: TGCGCCAGCAGCCAGGGACAGGGTAACGGCTACACCTTC.